This T cell receptor (beta chain) was observed in a study of human CD8 memory T cell subsets (dated by TCRdb to the early 2020s). Regarding the complete study: TCRbeta repertoires of stem-like (TSTEM), progenitor exhausted-like (TPEX) and effector memory CD8+ T cell subsets were compared to assess their clonal relationships. TCRbeta repertoires were obtained from TSTEM, TPEX and effector memory subsets contributed by each of roughly six donors.

This clonotype registers as medium-sized (0.01 to 0.1%) by frequency; no count is noted. Its antigen remains undetermined. Peripheral blood mononuclear cells were isolated from healthy donor buffy coats by density gradient separation. In the study, total CD8+ T cells were enriched by negative magnetic separation with EasySep or MojoSort CD8+ T cell isolation kits. For each subset, total RNA was extracted using an RNeasy Mini Kit from duplicate vials of 150,000 sorted CD8+ T cells. PBMCs were used either fresh or after being cryopreserved in fetal bovine serum containing around 9.6% DMSO. Fluorescence-activated cell sorting on a FACSAria III was used to sort CD8+ T cell subsets to purity. The germline V gene (reference sequence) provides CDR1 MNHEY and CDR2 SMNVEV. CDR3 length: 13 amino acids, cysteine to phenylalanine. No DNA accompanies this entry. Points the paper makes about the study in general: TSTEM and TPEX subsets showed similarly high normalized Shannon-Wiener diversity, whereas effector memory subsets were comparatively less diverse. Only TCRbeta chains were sequenced, and repertoire comparisons rested on over five donors tested with paired t-tests and Bonferroni correction. Both stem-like subsets shared clonotypes with effector memory cells, but TSTEM and TPEX repertoires overlapped minimally, suggesting distinct antigen spectra. Greater repertoire diversity in TSTEM than in TPEX subsets was suggested by Chao1 estimates, potentially reflecting a broader range of specificities.

A Human TCR Profiling Kit was used to prepare UMI-labeled 5' RACE TCRbeta libraries. Every TCRbeta library was prepared in parallel with an identical number of PCR cycles. The study's processing was this. Each TCRbeta library contained between roughly 3,000 and 18,000 functional CDR3beta clonotypes. MIGEC 1.2.9 handled UMI extraction and consensus assembly, with a minimum of three reads required per UMI. MiXCR 3.0.3 was used to extract in-frame CDR3beta repertoires. Each sample was downsampled to 42,000 randomly selected UMIs before diversity metrics were computed in VDJtools 1.2.1. For the top 3,000 clones of each sample pair, the repertoire overlap metrics D, R and F2 were calculated in VDJtools. The reads underwent TCRdb reprocessing, giving one record for each CDR3 protein sequence and no DNA. These V and J calls originate from TCRdb's pipeline instead of the authors' own analysis. The data table for this sample lists 5,500 to 8,500 distinct CDR3 sequences. In total, the top ten clones hold 20% to 25% of the sample.

The sample was CD8+ T cells from PBMCs. Here the chain combines TRBV27 and TRBJ1-5. The TCR originated in a human donor in good health. The CDR3 here reads CASSLSSLQPQHF.